The 25 T cell receptor beta chains below were found in one sample sequenced in a study of metastatic and nonmetastatic thyroid tumors. No treatment had been given to any patient before thyroid surgery. TCRdb re-analyzed the PCR reads through MiXCR. Here the sample spans some 41,000 clones, under 4% being singletons. Sequencing used blood. The receptors were sampled from a female donor with papillary thyroid cancer or a benign thyroid nodule (not recorded which). Some clones in this sample may be carry-over from other donors' samples.

The sample holds many counts of this clone. CDR3 nucleotide sequence: TGTGCCAGCCAAGGGGGGGGGAGTGGCTACGAGCAGTACTTC. Residues: CASQGGGSGYEQYF. The chain links TRBV2 to TRBJ2-7, with a possible D match to TRBD2 (7 bases). V shed 8 bases and J shed 3 bases, with 17 bases lying between them. The CDR3 is 14 amino acids. Germline CDR1 and CDR2: SNHLY and FYNNEI.

This chain joins TRBV19 and TRBJ1-5; D is unresolved. V was clipped by 3 bases and J by 7 bases, with 10 bases between them. Germline assignment: CDR1 LNHDA and CDR2 SQIVND (reference sequence). The CDR3 runs to 13 residues. For the CDR3, the DNA is TGTGCCAGTAGTATTGGAAGTACACAGCCCCAGCATTTT. It yields the protein CASSIGSTQPQHF.

There are many counts of this clone. This chain links TRBV19 with TRBJ1-2, with D possibly being TRBD1 (5 bases). Germline CDR1 is LNHDA and CDR2 is SQIVND (reference sequence). V was shortened by 0 bases and J by 8 bases, with 16 bases between the two germline ends. This CDR3 comprises 15 residues. CDR3 residues: CASSIEWGMFGGYTF. The CDR3 coding sequence is TGTGCCAGTAGTATAGAATGGGGGATGTTTGGGGGCTACACCTTC.

The table lists this clone with a count of one. J is TRBJ1-5 and V is TRBV15; the match to TRBD1 covers 12 bases. CDR3 length: 15 residues. Per germline, CDR1 LNHNV and CDR2 YYDKDF (reference sequence). V gave up 3 bases and J gave up 8 bases; unmatched junction bases: 5. The CDR3 sequence is CATSSGTGGGEPQHF. The CDR3 DNA is TGTGCCACCAGCAGCGGGACAGGGGGCGGTGAGCCCCAGCATTTT. The variable domain in full, with the rest retrieved from reference TRBV15 and TRBJ1-5, is DAMVIQNPRYQVTQFGKPVTLSCSQTLNHNVMYWYQQKSSQAPKLLFHYYDKDFNNEADTPDNFQSRRPNTSFCFLDIRSPGLGDTAMYLCATSSGTGGGEPQHFGDGTRLSIL.

The table lists this clone with many counts. This rearrangement joins TRBV11-2 to TRBJ2-1, with TRBD2 matching 10 bases. Losses at the gene ends were 5 bases for V and 3 bases for J; bases not matched to a gene: 16. CDR3 size: 19 residues. Germline V gene data show CDR1 as SGHAT and CDR2 as FQNNGV. This chain's CDR3 is CASSRKRAGGPGGYNEQFF. The CDR3 coding sequence is TGTGCCAGCAGCCGAAAGCGAGCGGGAGGGCCGGGTGGCTACAATGAGCAGTTCTTC.

This clone showed up many times. The chain recombines TRBV20-1 with TRBJ2-1; no definite D call. This CDR3 spans 13 amino acids. V lost 1 base, J lost 5 bases, and 9 bases lay in between. Germline CDR1 is DFQATT and CDR2 is SNEGSKA (reference sequence). The CDR3 loop reads CSARGALNNEQFF. CDR3 in DNA: TGCAGTGCTAGAGGGGCTCTAAACAATGAGCAGTTCTTC.

This chain links TRBV27 with TRBJ2-7, with 7 bases lining up with TRBD2. Germline lookup yields CDR1 MNHEY and CDR2 SMNVEV (reference sequence). The CDR3 sequence is 14 residues long. V lost 5 bases, J lost 2 bases, and 6 bases stayed unmatched. CDR3 sequence reads: CASSLSGSTYEQYF. The CDR3 nucleotides read TGTGCCAGCAGTCTTAGCGGGTCTACCTACGAGCAGTACTTC.

This clone occurred a few times. This chain links TRBV20-1 with TRBJ2-1, with TRBD2 as a possible D gene (5 bases). The CDR3 contains 11 residues. Germline assignment: CDR1 DFQATT and CDR2 SNEGSKA (reference sequence). Trimming pared 5 bases from V and 10 bases from J, leaving 12 bases between. CDR3 sequence reads: CSAARSGEQFF. CDR3 bases: TGCAGTGCTGCGAGGAGCGGAGAGCAGTTCTTC.

This clone was seen more than once but under ten times. The V and J genes are TRBV15 and TRBJ1-5, with D possibly TRBD1 on 5 matching bases. Germline lookup yields CDR1 LNHNV and CDR2 YYDKDF (reference sequence). The CDR3 totals 15 residues. V was pared by 3 bases and J by 3 bases, with 12 bases between. In nucleotides, the CDR3 is TGTGCCACCAGCAGGCAAACAGGATTCAATCAGCCCCAGCATTTT. Its translation: CATSRQTGFNQPQHF.

This clone was detected only a few times. Other nucleotide sequences in the sample specify the same CDR3. V and J are TRBV5-1 and TRBJ1-3; D unclear. V lost 1 base to trimming and J lost 0 bases, with 11 bases between them. CDR3 length: 16 amino acids. Per the germline V gene, CDR1 is SGHRS and CDR2 is YFSETQ. CDR3 region: CASSLYPVSSGNTIYF. The CDR3, as DNA: TGCGCCAGCAGCTTGTATCCGGTCAGCTCTGGAAACACCATATATTTT.

This clone occurred many times. This chain uses TRBV19 with TRBJ2-1; TRBD2 aligns across 9 bases. Germline V lookup: CDR1 LNHDA, CDR2 SQIVND (reference sequence). The trim removed 3 bases at V and 3 bases at J, leaving 9 bases unmatched. The CDR3 has 17 amino acids. The CDR3 sequence is CASSMTGGRALYNEQFF. The CDR3 nucleotides are TGTGCCAGTAGTATGACAGGCGGGAGGGCCCTCTACAATGAGCAGTTCTTC.

The sample holds a few counts of this clone. J is TRBJ1-3 and V is TRBV6-1; tentatively, D is TRBD1 (5 bases). This CDR3 region has 16 residues. Trimming cost V 1 base and J 4 bases, with 14 bases left between them. Germline V gene sequence: CDR1 MNHNS, CDR2 SASEGT. The CDR3 coding sequence is TGTGCCAGCAGTGAAGGTGGACACGGAGCGGGAAACACCATATATTTT. Its translation is CASSEGGHGAGNTIYF.

This clone appeared a few times. This sequence joins TRBV20-1 and TRBJ1-3, with a weak D call TRBD1 (5 bases). V lost 3 bases and J 3 bases, leaving 12 bases between the germline ends. The CDR3 totals 14 residues. The germline gives CDR1 DFQATT, CDR2 SNEGSKA (reference sequence). DNA for the CDR3: TGCAGTGCTAGTACAGGCGTGAATGGAAACACCATATATTTT. It is translated as CSASTGVNGNTIYF.

A few counts support this clone. The V call is TRBV5-1, the J call TRBJ1-4; a weak D match, TRBD1 (5 bases). V lost 2 bases and J lost 2, with 13 bases in between. This CDR3 contains 16 residues. Germline values: CDR1 SGHRS, CDR2 YFSETQ. CDR3 loop: CASSFLGAGTNEKLFF. CDR3 in DNA: TGCGCCAGCAGCTTCCTTGGGGCAGGGACTAATGAAAAACTGTTTTTT.

This clone was observed many times. V and J are TRBV7-9 and TRBJ2-3; D perhaps matches TRBD1 (5 bases). CDR3 size: 15 residues. V dropped 0 bases and J dropped 0 bases, with 7 bases sitting between them. Germline CDR1 reads SEHNR; CDR2 reads FQNEAQ (reference sequence). CDR3 DNA: TGTGCCAGCAGCTTAGCGGGGCCTAGCACAGATACGCAGTATTTT. Residues: CASSLAGPSTDTQYF.

The table lists this clone with many counts. V usage is TRBV6-1 and J usage is TRBJ1-6; no reliable D call. Trimming left V 5 bases short and J 0 bases short, with 8 bases between. Germline loops: CDR1 MNHNS, CDR2 SASEGT. This CDR3 has 15 residues. The CDR3 DNA reads as TGTGCCAGCAGTAGCACGAGCTCCTATAATTCACCCCTCCACTTT. This gives the protein CASSSTSSYNSPLHF.

This clone occurred many times. The chain has TRBV5-1 and TRBJ2-1; no clear D. Germline CDR1 SGHRS, CDR2 YFSETQ. CDR3 size: 11 residues. The V end was cut by 2 bases, the J end by 7 bases, with 4 bases between. The CDR3 DNA is TGCGCCAGCAGCTTAGGGAATGAGCAGTTCTTC. This encodes CASSLGNEQFF.

This clone was recorded a few times. V is TRBV12-3 or TRBV12-4 and J is TRBJ2-2; tentative D call: TRBD1 (6 bases). Trimming removed 3 bases at V and 1 base at J, with 9 bases between. This CDR3 spans 15 amino acids. The CDR3 DNA reads TGTGCCAGCAGTTTGAAGGGGGTGAACACCGGGGAGCTGTTTTTT. Translating gives CASSLKGVNTGELFF.

This clone came up a few times. This rearrangement joins TRBV6-1 to TRBJ2-7, with TRBD1 identical over 10 bases. V shed 6 bases and J 2 bases; nucleotides not matched to a gene: 10. The CDR3 runs 16 residues. CDR1 is MNHNS and CDR2 is SASEGT in the germline V gene. CDR3 amino acids: CASRDSGTGVTYEQYF. The DNA of the CDR3 is TGTGCCAGCAGGGATTCCGGGACAGGGGTAACCTACGAGCAGTACTTC.

The CDR3 is CASSLWGLLESYEQYF. DNA for the CDR3: TGTGCCAGCAGCTTGTGGGGACTTTTAGAATCCTACGAGCAGTACTTC. The gene calls are TRBV7-8 and TRBJ2-7; possibly TRBD2 for D (6 bases). The CDR3 runs 16 residues. Trimming cost V 3 bases and J 1 base, with 16 bases left between them. CDR1 SGHVS and CDR2 FQNEAQ come from the germline V gene.

This clone was picked up many times. Other DNA sequences from this sample encode an identical CDR3 as well. The chain has TRBV4-1 and TRBJ2-3, with TRBD1 matching 7 bases. V lost 0 bases to trimming and J lost 3 bases; unmatched junction nucleotides: 3. Germline lookup yields CDR1 MGHRA and CDR2 YSYEKL. This CDR3 has 15 amino acids. CDR3 DNA: TGCGCCAGCAGCCAAGAGGCCAGGGGGACAGATACGCAGTATTTT. This translates into CASSQEARGTDTQYF.

This clone was recorded many times. Distinct nucleotide sequences in the sample also encode this CDR3. V and J are TRBV7-9 and TRBJ2-7; TRBD1 matches at 9 bases. Germline CDR1 is SEHNR and CDR2 is FQNEAQ (reference sequence). J gave up 2 bases and V 5 bases, and 4 bases lay outside the gene matches. The CDR3 loop spans 14 amino acids. CDR3 amino acids: CASSPRDRAYEQYF. Written as DNA, the CDR3 is TGTGCCAGCAGCCCAAGGGACAGGGCCTACGAGCAGTACTTC.

At least ten counts were recorded for this clone. Possible read error: a much larger clone is one base away. Other DNA sequences in the same sample also yield this CDR3. The CDR3 region is CASSEYGENTEAFF. The CDR3 nucleotides read TGTGCCAGCAGTGAGTATGGGGAGAACACTGAAGCTTTCTTT. This sequence joins TRBV2 and TRBJ1-1; D not certain. The CDR3 totals 14 residues. CDR1 and CDR2 (germline): SNHLY, FYNNEI. V lost 3 bases to trimming and J lost 1 base, with 9 bases between them.

This clone was found many times. The rearrangement uses TRBV4-2 and TRBJ2-1; 11 nucleotides agree with TRBD2. Trimming removed 4 bases from V and 0 bases from J; junction bases left unmatched: 2. The CDR3 is made up of 16 amino acids. Germline CDR1 and CDR2: LGHNA and YNFKEQ. The CDR3 DNA follows: TGTGCCAGCAGCCTAACTAGCGGGAGCTCCTACAATGAGCAGTTCTTC. This codes for CASSLTSGSSYNEQFF.

The rearrangement links TRBV7-9 to TRBJ1-4, with a weak D call TRBD1 (5 bases). V was shortened by 6 bases and J by 10 bases, with 18 bases between the two germline ends. The germline V gene encodes CDR1 SEHNR and CDR2 FQNEAQ (reference sequence). The CDR3 contains 14 residues. The CDR3 nucleotides read TGTGCCAGCAGTTTTGGCAGTCGTGGGGGAAAACTGTTTTTT. The encoded protein is CASSFGSRGGKLFF.